These 5 T cell receptor beta chains were sequenced from one sample in a study of type 1 and type 2 diabetes patients. The PCR template was genomic DNA. A primer set of 30 forward and 13 reverse primers amplified the CDR3. In TCRdb, the multiplex PCR reads were re-called with MiXCR into one record per CDR3 protein. The data contain 280,000 or so distinct CDR3 sequences, approximately 50% of them seen just once; the ten biggest clones take up approximately 14%. The sample consisted of peripheral blood mononuclear cells (PBMCs). These receptors originate from a man between 18 and 29 years old with type 2 diabetes.

The rearrangement joins TRBV4-3 to TRBJ2-1; D may be TRBD2 (6 bases). The CDR3 spans 15 residues. V was trimmed by 6 bases and J by 3 bases, leaving 15 bases between them. Germline V gene lookup returns CDR1 LGHNA and CDR2 YSLEER. The CDR3 is CASSLSGLNYNEQFF. In DNA, the CDR3 is TGCGCCAGCAGTCTATCGGGACTTAACTACAATGAGCAGTTCTTC.

This clonotype was detected a few times. V and J are TRBV25-1 and TRBJ2-5, with D hard to call. The CDR3 is made up of 13 amino acids. Germline CDR1 and CDR2: MGHDK and SYGVNS. V was shortened by 7 bases and J by 4 bases, with 13 bases between the two germline ends. As DNA, the CDR3 is TGTGCCAGCACGCGGCAGTACGGAGAGACCCAGTACTTC. It encodes CASTRQYGETQYF.

The chain links TRBV5-1 to TRBJ1-4, with D tentatively TRBD1 (6 bases). The CDR3 is 15 amino acids. The germline CDR1 and CDR2 sequences are SGHRS and YFSETQ. The germline V and J ends were trimmed by 0 bases and 7 bases, with 13 bases remaining between them. The CDR3 DNA is TGCGCCAGCAGCTTGGGCAGGGGAGGTGGTGAAAAACTGTTTTTT. This translates into CASSLGRGGGEKLFF.

The CDR3 DNA is TGCAGTGCTAGAGGGTACCCCACAGATACGCAGTATTTT. Its protein is CSARGYPTDTQYF. This rearrangement joins TRBV20-1 to TRBJ2-3; no reliable D call. The CDR3 runs 13 residues. Per the germline V gene, CDR1 is DFQATT and CDR2 is SNEGSKA (reference sequence). Trimming pared 1 base from V and 2 bases from J, leaving 7 bases between.

The V call is TRBV6-5, the J call TRBJ2-7; 8 positions agree with TRBD1. The CDR3 is 13 residues long. After removal of 3 bases from V and 5 bases from J, the junction contained 3 bases not matched to a gene. Germline V gene lookup returns CDR1 MNHEY and CDR2 SVGAGI. CDR3: CASSYGQGNEQYF. The DNA of the CDR3 is TGTGCCAGCAGTTATGGACAGGGTAACGAGCAGTACTTC.